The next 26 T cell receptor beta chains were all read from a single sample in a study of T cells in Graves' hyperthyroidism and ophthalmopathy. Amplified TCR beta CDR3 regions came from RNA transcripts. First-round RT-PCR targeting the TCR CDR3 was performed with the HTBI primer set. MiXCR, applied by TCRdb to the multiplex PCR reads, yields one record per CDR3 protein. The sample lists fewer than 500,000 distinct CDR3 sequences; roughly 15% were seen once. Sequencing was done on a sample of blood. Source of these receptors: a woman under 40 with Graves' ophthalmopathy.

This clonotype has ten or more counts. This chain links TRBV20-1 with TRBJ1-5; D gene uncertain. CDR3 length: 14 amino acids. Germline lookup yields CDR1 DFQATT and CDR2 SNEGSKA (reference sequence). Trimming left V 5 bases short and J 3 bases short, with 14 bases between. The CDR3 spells CSAAYRGNNQPQHF. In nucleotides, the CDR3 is TGCAGTGCTGCCTATAGAGGGAACAATCAGCCCCAGCATTTT.

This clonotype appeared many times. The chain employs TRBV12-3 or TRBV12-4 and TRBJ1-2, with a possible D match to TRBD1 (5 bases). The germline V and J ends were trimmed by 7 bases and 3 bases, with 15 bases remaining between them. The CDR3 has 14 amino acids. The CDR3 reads CASTWGSAYYGYTF. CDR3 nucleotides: TGTGCCAGCACCTGGGGCAGCGCCTACTATGGCTACACCTTC.

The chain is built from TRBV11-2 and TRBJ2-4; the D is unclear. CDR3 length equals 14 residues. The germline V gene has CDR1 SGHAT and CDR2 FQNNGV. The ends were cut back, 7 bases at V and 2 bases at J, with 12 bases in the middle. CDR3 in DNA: TGTGCCAGCACCCCTGGCGGTTCCAAAAACATTCAGTACTTC. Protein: CASTPGGSKNIQYF. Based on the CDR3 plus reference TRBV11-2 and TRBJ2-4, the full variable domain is EAGVAQSPRYKIIEKRQSVAFWCNPISGHATLYWYQQILGQGPKLLIQFQNNGVVDDSQLPKDRFSAERLKGVDSTLKIQPAKLEDSAVYLCASTPGGSKNIQYFGAGTRLSVL.

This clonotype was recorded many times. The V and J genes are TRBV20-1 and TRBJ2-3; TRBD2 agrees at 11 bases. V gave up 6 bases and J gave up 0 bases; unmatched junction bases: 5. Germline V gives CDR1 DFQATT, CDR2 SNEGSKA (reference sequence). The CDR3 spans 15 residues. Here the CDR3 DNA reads TGCAGTGCGTCTAGCGGGGGGACAAGCACAGATACGCAGTATTTT. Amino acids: CSASSGGTSTDTQYF.

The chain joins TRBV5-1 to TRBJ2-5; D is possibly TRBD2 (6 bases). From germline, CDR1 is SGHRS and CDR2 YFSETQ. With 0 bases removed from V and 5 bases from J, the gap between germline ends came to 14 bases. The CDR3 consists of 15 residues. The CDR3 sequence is CASSLASGVGETQYF. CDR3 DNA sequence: TGCGCCAGCAGCTTGGCATCGGGGGTTGGCGAGACCCAGTACTTC. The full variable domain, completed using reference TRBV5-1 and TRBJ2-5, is KAGVTQTPRYLIKTRGQQVTLSCSPISGHRSVSWYQQTPGQGLQFLFEYFSETQRNKGNFPGRFSGRQFSNSRSEMNVSTLELGDSALYLCASSLASGVGETQYFGPGTRLLVL.

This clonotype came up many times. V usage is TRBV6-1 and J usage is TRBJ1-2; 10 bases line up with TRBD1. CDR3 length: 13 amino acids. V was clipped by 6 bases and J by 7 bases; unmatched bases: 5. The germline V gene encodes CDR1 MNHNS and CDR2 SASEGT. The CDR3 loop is CASRPGQGGGYTF. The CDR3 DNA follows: TGTGCCAGCAGACCAGGACAGGGGGGTGGCTACACCTTC.

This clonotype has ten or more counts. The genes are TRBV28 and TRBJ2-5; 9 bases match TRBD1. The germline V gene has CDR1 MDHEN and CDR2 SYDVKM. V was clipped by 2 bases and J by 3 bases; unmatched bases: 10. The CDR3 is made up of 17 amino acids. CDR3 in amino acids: CASSLLLTDRGEETQYF. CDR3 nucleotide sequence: TGTGCCAGCAGTTTACTGCTCACAGACAGGGGGGAAGAGACCCAGTACTTC.

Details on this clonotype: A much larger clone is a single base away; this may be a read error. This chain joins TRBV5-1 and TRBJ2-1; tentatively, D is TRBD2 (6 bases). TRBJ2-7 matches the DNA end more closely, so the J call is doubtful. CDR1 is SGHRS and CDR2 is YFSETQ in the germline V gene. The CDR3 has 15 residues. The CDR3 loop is CASSLGDLAFNEQYF. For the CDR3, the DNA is TGCGCCAGCAGCTTGGGGGATCTAGCGTTCAATGAGCAGTACTTC.

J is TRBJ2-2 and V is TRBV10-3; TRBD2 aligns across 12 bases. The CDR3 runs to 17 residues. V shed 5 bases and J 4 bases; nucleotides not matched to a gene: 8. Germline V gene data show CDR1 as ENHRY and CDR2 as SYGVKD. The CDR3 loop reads CAISLTSGGAGTGELFF. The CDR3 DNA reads TGTGCCATCAGTCTGACTAGCGGGGGCGCGGGCACCGGGGAGCTGTTTTTT.

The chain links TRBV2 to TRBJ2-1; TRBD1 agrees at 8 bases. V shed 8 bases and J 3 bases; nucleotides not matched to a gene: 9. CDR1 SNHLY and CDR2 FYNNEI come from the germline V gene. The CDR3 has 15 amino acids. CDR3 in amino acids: CASARDRGDYNEQFF. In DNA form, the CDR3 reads TGTGCCAGCGCGAGAGACAGGGGTGACTACAATGAGCAGTTCTTC. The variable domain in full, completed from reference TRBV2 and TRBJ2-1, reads EPEVTQTPSHQVTQMGQEVILRCVPISNHLYFYWYRQILGQKVEFLVSFYNNEISEKSEIFDDQFSVERPDGSNFTLKIRSTKLEDSAMYFCASARDRGDYNEQFFGPGTRLTVL.

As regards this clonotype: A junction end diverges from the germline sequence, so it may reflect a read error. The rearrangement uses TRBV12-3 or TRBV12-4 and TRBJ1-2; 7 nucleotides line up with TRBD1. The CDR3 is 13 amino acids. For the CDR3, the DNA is TGTGCCAGCAGCGACAGGGCGGGGTATGGCTACGCCTTC. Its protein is CASSDRAGYGYAF.

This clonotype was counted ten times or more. The CDR3 DNA reads as TGTGCCAGCAGTCTGCAGGGTTCCGACACCGGGGAGCTGTTTTTT. This gives the protein CASSLQGSDTGELFF. The V and J genes are TRBV7-2 and TRBJ2-2; weak D call: TRBD1 (5 bases). Between the trimmed V and J ends, which lost 6 bases and 3 bases, there was a span of 14 bases. From germline, CDR1 is SGHTA and CDR2 FQGNSA. The CDR3 contains 15 residues.

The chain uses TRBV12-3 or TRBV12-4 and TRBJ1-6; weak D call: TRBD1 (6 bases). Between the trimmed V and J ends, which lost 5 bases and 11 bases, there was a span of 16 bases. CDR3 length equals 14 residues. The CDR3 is CASSGGTTHPPLHF. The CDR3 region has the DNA TGTGCCAGCAGTGGGGGGACAACGCATCCACCCCTCCACTTT.

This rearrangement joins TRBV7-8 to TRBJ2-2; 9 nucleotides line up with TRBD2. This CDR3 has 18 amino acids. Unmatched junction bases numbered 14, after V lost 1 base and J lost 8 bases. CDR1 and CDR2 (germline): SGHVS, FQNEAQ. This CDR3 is CASSLVSGLAGSRGELFF. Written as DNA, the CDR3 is TGTGCCAGCAGCTTAGTGTCCGGTCTAGCGGGGTCGCGGGGGGAGCTGTTTTTT.

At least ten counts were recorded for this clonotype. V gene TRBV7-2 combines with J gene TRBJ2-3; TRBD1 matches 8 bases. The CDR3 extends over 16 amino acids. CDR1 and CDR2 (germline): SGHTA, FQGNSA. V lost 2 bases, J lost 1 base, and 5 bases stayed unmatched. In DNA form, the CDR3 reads TGTGCCAGCAGCTTAACAGGGGGGCCTGGCACAGATACGCAGTATTTT. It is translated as CASSLTGGPGTDTQYF.

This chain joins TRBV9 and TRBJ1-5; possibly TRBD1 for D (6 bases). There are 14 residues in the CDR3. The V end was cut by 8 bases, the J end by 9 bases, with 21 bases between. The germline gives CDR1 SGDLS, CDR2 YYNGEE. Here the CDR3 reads CARATGRESGPQHF. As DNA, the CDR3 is TGTGCCAGGGCGACAGGTCGGGAATCCGGGCCCCAGCATTTT.

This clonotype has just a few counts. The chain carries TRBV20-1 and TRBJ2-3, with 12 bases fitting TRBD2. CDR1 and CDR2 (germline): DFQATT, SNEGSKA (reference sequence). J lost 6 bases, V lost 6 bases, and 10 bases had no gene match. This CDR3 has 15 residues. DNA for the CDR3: TGCAGTGCCGCGACCCTAGCGGGGGGGCAGGATACGCAGTATTTT. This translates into CSAATLAGGQDTQYF.

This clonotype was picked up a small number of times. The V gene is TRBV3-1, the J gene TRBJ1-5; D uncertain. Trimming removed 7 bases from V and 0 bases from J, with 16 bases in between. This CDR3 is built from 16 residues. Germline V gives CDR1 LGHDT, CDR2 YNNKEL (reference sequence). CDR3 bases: TGTGCCAGCAACCTAGGGAGAGGAGTTAGCAATCAGCCCCAGCATTTT. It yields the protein CASNLGRGVSNQPQHF.

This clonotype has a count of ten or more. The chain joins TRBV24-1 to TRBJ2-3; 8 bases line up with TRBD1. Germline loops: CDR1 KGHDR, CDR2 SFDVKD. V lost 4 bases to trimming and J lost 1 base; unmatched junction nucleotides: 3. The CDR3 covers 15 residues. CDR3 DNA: TGTGCCACCAGTGAGAGCAGGGGGCGCACAGATACGCAGTATTTT. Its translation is CATSESRGRTDTQYF.

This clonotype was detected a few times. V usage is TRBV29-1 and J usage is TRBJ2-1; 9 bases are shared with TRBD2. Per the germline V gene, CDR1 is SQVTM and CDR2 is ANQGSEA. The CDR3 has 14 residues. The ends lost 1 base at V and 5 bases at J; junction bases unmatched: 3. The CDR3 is CSVEGLAGNNEQFF. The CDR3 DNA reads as TGCAGCGTTGAAGGTCTAGCGGGGAACAATGAGCAGTTCTTC.

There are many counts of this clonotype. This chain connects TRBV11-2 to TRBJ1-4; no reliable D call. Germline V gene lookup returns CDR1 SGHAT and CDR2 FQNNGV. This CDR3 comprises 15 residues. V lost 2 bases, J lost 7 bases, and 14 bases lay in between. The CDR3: CASSLRFSGSEKLFF. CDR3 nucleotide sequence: TGTGCCAGCAGCTTAAGGTTTTCGGGGAGTGAAAAACTGTTTTTT. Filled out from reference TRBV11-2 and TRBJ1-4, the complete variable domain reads EAGVAQSPRYKIIEKRQSVAFWCNPISGHATLYWYQQILGQGPKLLIQFQNNGVVDDSQLPKDRFSAERLKGVDSTLKIQPAKLEDSAVYLCASSLRFSGSEKLFFGSGTQLSVL.

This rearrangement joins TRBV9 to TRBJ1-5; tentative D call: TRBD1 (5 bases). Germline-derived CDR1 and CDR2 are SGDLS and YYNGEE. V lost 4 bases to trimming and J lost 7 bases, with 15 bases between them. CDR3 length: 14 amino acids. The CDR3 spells CASSSGTTGQPQHF. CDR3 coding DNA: TGTGCCAGCAGCTCTGGGACCACCGGCCAGCCCCAGCATTTT.

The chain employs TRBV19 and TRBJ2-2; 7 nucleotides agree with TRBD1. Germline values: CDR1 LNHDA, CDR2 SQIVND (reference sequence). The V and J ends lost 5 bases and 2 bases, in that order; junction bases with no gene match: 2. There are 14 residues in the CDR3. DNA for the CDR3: TGTGCCAGTAGTCGGGACAGAAACACCGGGGAGCTGTTTTTT. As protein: CASSRDRNTGELFF.

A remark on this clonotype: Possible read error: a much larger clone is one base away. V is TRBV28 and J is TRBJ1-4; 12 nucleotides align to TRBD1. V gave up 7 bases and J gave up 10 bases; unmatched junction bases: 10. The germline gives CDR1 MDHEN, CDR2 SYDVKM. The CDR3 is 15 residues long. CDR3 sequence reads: CASIPGDRGRGKLFF. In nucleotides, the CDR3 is TGTGCCAGCATCCCAGGGGACAGGGGGCGGGGAAAACTGTTTTTT.

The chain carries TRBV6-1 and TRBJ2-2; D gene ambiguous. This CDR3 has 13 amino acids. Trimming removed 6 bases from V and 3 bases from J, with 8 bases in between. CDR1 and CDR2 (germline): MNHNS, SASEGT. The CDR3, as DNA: TGTGCCAGCAGACCGAAGCACACCGGGGAGCTGTTTTTT. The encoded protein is CASRPKHTGELFF.

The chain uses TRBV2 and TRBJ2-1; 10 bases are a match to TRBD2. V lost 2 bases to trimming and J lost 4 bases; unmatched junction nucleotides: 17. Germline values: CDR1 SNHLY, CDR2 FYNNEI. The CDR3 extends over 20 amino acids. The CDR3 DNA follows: TGTGCCAGCAGTGAAACTGCGGCGGGAGCGGGGGGGCGGACTTACAATGAGCAGTTCTTC. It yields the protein CASSETAAGAGGRTYNEQFF.